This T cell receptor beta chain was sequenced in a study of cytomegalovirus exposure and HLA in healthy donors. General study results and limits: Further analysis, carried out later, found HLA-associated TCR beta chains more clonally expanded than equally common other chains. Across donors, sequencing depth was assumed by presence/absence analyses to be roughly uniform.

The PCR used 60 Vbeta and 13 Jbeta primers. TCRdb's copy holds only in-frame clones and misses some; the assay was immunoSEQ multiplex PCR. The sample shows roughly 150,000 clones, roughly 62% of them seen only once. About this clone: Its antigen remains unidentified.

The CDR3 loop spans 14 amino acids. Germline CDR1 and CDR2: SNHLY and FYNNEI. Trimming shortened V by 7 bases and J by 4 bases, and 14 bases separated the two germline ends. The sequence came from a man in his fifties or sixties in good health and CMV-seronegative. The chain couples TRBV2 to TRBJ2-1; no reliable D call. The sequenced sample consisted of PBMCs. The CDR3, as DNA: TGTGCCAGCACACCCGTAGTAATTTACAATGAGCAGTTCTTC. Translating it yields CASTPVVIYNEQFF.